The 21 T cell receptor beta chains reported below all come from one sample, sequenced in a study of cytomegalovirus exposure and HLA in healthy donors. A multiplex PCR was run with 60 Vbeta primers and 13 Jbeta primers. Assay used: immunoSEQ multiplex PCR; TCRdb lists only in-frame clones, some missing. The table has 150,000 to 200,000 clones, about 81% seen once. Sequencing was performed on PBMCs. Receptor source: a woman aged 18-35 years in good health and CMV-seropositive.

The CDR3 protein is CASSWDREVSPLHF. DNA for the CDR3: TGTGCCAGCAGTTGGGACAGGGAGGTTTCACCCCTCCACTTT. V usage is TRBV28 and J usage is TRBJ1-6, with 9 positions matching TRBD1. V lost 4 bases, J lost 9 bases, and 4 bases stayed unmatched. The CDR3 spans 14 residues. Germline V gives CDR1 MDHEN, CDR2 SYDVKM.

The rearrangement joins TRBV28 to TRBJ2-7; 7 nucleotides align to TRBD2. V trimming: 4 bases; J trimming: 5 bases; junction bases outside the gene matches: 14. Germline V gene lookup returns CDR1 MDHEN and CDR2 SYDVKM. CDR3 length: 16 amino acids. CDR3 in amino acids: CASSWEPGTGGDEQYF. The CDR3 DNA sequence: TGTGCCAGCAGTTGGGAGCCCGGGACGGGGGGTGACGAGCAGTACTTC.

The rearrangement uses TRBV19 and TRBJ2-1; 9 positions agree with TRBD2. The junction had 4 bases not matched to a gene; V was cut back by 1 base and J by 0 bases. The germline V gene has CDR1 LNHDA and CDR2 SQIVND (reference sequence). CDR3 length: 17 amino acids. CDR3 loop: CASSIAASGASYNEQFF. DNA for the CDR3: TGTGCCAGTAGTATAGCGGCTAGCGGGGCCTCCTACAATGAGCAGTTCTTC.

This clone has a single count. This chain links TRBV2 with TRBJ1-3; no reliable D call. In germline, CDR1 is SNHLY, CDR2 FYNNEI. Trimming took off 7 bases at V and 7 bases at J, with 5 bases between the two ends. CDR3 size: 10 residues. The CDR3 region is CASIRNTIYF. The CDR3 DNA is TGTGCCAGCATACGGAACACCATATATTTT.

This clone was observed a single time. Other DNA sequences within the sample encode an identical CDR3. The chain combines TRBV7-9 with TRBJ2-1; D may be TRBD2 (6 bases). Germline CDR1 and CDR2: SEHNR and FQNEAQ (reference sequence). Trimming shortened V by 2 bases and J by 2 bases, and 10 bases separated the two germline ends. The CDR3 contains 15 residues. The CDR3 here is CASSLSGGAYNEQFF. The CDR3 DNA follows: TGTGCCAGCAGCTTATCTGGCGGGGCCTACAATGAGCAGTTCTTC.

The chain has TRBV11-3 and TRBJ1-1; D not resolved. CDR3 length equals 14 residues. Germline V CDR1 and CDR2: SGHNT, YENEEA. V was cut by 1 base and J by 5 bases, with 11 bases left in between. This CDR3 is CASSLALGRTEAFF. The CDR3 nucleotides are TGTGCCAGCAGCTTAGCTCTGGGGAGGACTGAAGCTTTCTTT.

This chain links TRBV9 with TRBJ1-3, with a tentative D call TRBD1 (6 bases). The germline V gene encodes CDR1 SGDLS and CDR2 YYNGEE. The CDR3 is 15 amino acids. With 4 bases removed from V and 3 bases from J, the gap between germline ends came to 14 bases. The CDR3 sequence: CASSNGGADGNTIYF. The CDR3 nucleotides read TGTGCCAGCAGCAACGGGGGGGCGGATGGAAACACCATATATTTT.

The chain carries TRBV7-9 and TRBJ2-2; D gene ambiguous. Germline CDR1 reads SEHNR; CDR2 reads FQNEAQ (reference sequence). This CDR3 contains 12 residues. The V gene lost 3 bases and the J gene lost 6 bases, with 5 bases spanning the gap. DNA for the CDR3: TGTGCCAGCAGCTTCCTTTCCGGGGAGCTGTTTTTT. This translates into CASSFLSGELFF.

The chain carries TRBV6-4 and TRBJ2-6; D is ambiguous. The V and J ends lost 6 bases and 0 bases respectively, with 6 bases between them. CDR1 is MRHNA, CDR2 SNTAGT, per germline. This CDR3 has 14 amino acids. DNA of the CDR3: TGTGCCAGCAGCCCTACCTCTGGGGCCAACGTCCTGACTTTC. Encoded protein: CASSPTSGANVLTF.

The chain is built from TRBV7-3 and TRBJ2-5; TRBD2 matches 13 bases. Trimming cost V 4 bases and J 5 bases; bases outside gene matches: 4. The CDR3 is made up of 15 amino acids. CDR1 and CDR2 (germline): SGHTA, FQGTGA. CDR3 nucleotide sequence: TGTGCCAGCAGCTCACTAGCGGGGGGGCATGAGACCCAGTACTTC. This gives the protein CASSSLAGGHETQYF.

The chain employs TRBV6-5 and TRBJ2-7; D not resolved. CDR1 is MNHEY, CDR2 SVGAGI, per germline. The V and J ends lost 6 bases and 5 bases respectively, with 17 bases between them. This CDR3 region has 14 residues. The CDR3 bases are TGTGCCAGCAGGCCCGGGTCCCCCGGCCACGAGCAGTACTTC. Amino acid sequence: CASRPGSPGHEQYF.

The chain links TRBV5-1 to TRBJ1-2, with D perhaps TRBD1 (6 bases). This CDR3 is built from 16 residues. Germline values: CDR1 SGHRS, CDR2 YFSETQ. The V gene lost 4 bases and the J gene lost 4 bases, with 20 bases spanning the gap. The CDR3 DNA is TGCGCCAGCAGCCTTGGGGGCCTAGCTAGCGGCTATGGCTACACCTTC. This sequence encodes CASSLGGLASGYGYTF. Looking up the rest from reference TRBV5-1 and TRBJ1-2 gives the full variable domain: KAGVTQTPRYLIKTRGQQVTLSCSPISGHRSVSWYQQTPGQGLQFLFEYFSETQRNKGNFPGRFSGRQFSNSRSEMNVSTLELGDSALYLCASSLGGLASGYGYTFGSGTRLTVV.

This chain links TRBV11-2 with TRBJ1-1; no clear D gene. The CDR3 contains 14 residues. V dropped 1 base and J dropped 5 bases, with 11 bases sitting between them. Germline V gene data show CDR1 as SGHAT and CDR2 as FQNNGV. Written as DNA, the CDR3 is TGTGCCAGCAGCTTAGGCTGGCGGAGGACTGAAGCTTTCTTT. Its protein product is CASSLGWRRTEAFF.

The chain recombines TRBV11-2 with TRBJ2-5; 12 bases match TRBD2. V shed 5 bases, J shed 5 bases, and the junction held 9 bases outside the gene matches. This CDR3 is 16 amino acids long. Germline assignment: CDR1 SGHAT and CDR2 FQNNGV. The CDR3 loop reads CASSQASTSGGETQYF. The CDR3 DNA reads TGTGCCAGCAGCCAAGCGTCAACTAGCGGGGGGGAGACCCAGTACTTC.

This chain uses TRBV6-6 with TRBJ2-2, with a weak D call TRBD2 (6 bases). The germline CDR1 and CDR2 sequences are MNHNY and SVGAGI (reference sequence). The CDR3 covers 12 residues. V lost 6 bases, J lost 6 bases, and 8 bases lay in between. The chain's CDR3 is CASRRGAGELFF. CDR3 DNA: TGTGCCAGCAGGCGCGGGGCCGGGGAGCTGTTTTTT.

The chain uses TRBV5-6 and TRBJ2-5; 9 bases are a match to TRBD2. The CDR3 contains 17 residues. Germline V gene data show CDR1 as SGHDT and CDR2 as YYEEEE. With 4 bases clipped from V and 0 bases from J, the junction kept 10 bases outside the gene matches. The CDR3 spells CASSPLGGGGDQETQYF. The CDR3 DNA reads as TGTGCCAGCAGCCCCCTCGGCGGCGGGGGGGACCAAGAGACCCAGTACTTC.

The chain uses TRBV9 and TRBJ2-7, with D possibly TRBD2 on 6 matching bases. The germline V gene encodes CDR1 SGDLS and CDR2 YYNGEE. V was clipped by 2 bases and J by 2 bases, with 14 bases between them. The CDR3 has 15 amino acids. The CDR3 protein is CASSVTGTAAYEQYF. In DNA, the CDR3 is TGTGCCAGCAGCGTCACTGGGACTGCTGCCTACGAGCAGTACTTC.

A remark on this clone: At one end the junction does not follow the germline gene, possibly because of a read error. The chain couples TRBV11-2 to TRBJ1-2; 7 bases line up with TRBD1. The CDR3 is 12 residues long. Germline V CDR1 and CDR2: SGHAT, FQNNGV. In nucleotides, the CDR3 is TGTGCCAGCGGAAGGGACAGAGGCCAACCTAACTTC. This translates into CASGRDRGQPNF.

The gene calls are TRBV5-6 and TRBJ1-2; tentative D call: TRBD1 (6 bases). CDR3 length: 14 amino acids. Germline CDR1 is SGHDT and CDR2 is YYEEEE. Trimming shortened V by 2 bases and J by 6 bases, and 14 bases separated the two germline ends. CDR3 coding DNA: TGTGCCAGCAGCTTCAGGGGTGTTTTAAATGGCTACACCTTC. Translation gives CASSFRGVLNGYTF.

This sequence joins TRBV29-1 and TRBJ1-1; TRBD1 aligns across 7 bases. The trim removed 6 bases at V and 1 base at J, leaving 8 bases unmatched. CDR3 length: 14 residues. Germline lookup yields CDR1 SQVTM and CDR2 ANQGSEA. Written as DNA, the CDR3 is TGCAGCGTGACAGGGCTTGGGTCGAACACTGAAGCTTTCTTT. Translating gives CSVTGLGSNTEAFF.

The chain joins TRBV4-1 to TRBJ2-7; the D gene is possibly TRBD2 (5 bases). This CDR3 has 13 residues. Germline assignment: CDR1 MGHRA and CDR2 YSYEKL. With 4 bases removed from V and 6 bases from J, the gap between germline ends came to 13 bases. The chain's CDR3 is CASSPTPGSEQYF. DNA of the CDR3: TGCGCCAGCAGCCCCACTCCGGGGTCCGAGCAGTACTTC.